These T cell receptor beta chains were read from a single sample in a study of CD8 T cells in ankylosing spondylitis. TCRdb processed the 5' RACE reads anew with MiXCR; each CDR3 protein has one entry. The sample gives approximately 350,000 distinct CDR3 sequences, roughly 22% of which show up once; approximately 14% is in the top ten. Material for sequencing was blood, either unsorted or a sorted T cell fraction (not recorded which). The receptors shown here come from a male donor with ankylosing spondylitis or in good health (not recorded which). The CDR3 runs from the conserved cysteine through the conserved F or W. The D gene is left open where the match is weak. Size is omitted from some rows. Given values are once, few, many or a class for expanded clones.

v_call: TRBV4-1
clone_size: many
d_call: -
j_call: TRBJ2-1
cdr3_nt: TGCGCCAGCAGCCAACACTCTGCTAGCAGTTACAATGAGCAGTTCTTC
cdr3_aa: CASSQHSASSYNEQFF

v_call: TRBV4-1
clone_size: few
d_call: -
j_call: TRBJ2-5
cdr3_nt: TGCGCCAGCAGCCAAGAAACTAGTTGGGAGACCCAGTACTTC
cdr3_aa: CASSQETSWETQYF

v_call: TRBV2
clone_size: -
d_call: TRBD1
j_call: TRBJ2-5
cdr3_nt: TGTGCCAGTCCGGGACAGCAAGAGACCCAGTACTTC
cdr3_aa: CASPGQQETQYF

v_call: TRBV7-7
clone_size: -
d_call: TRBD1
j_call: TRBJ2-1
cdr3_nt: TGTGCTAGCAGCCTAGGGACAGGGCTGGCTGAGCAGTTCTTC
cdr3_aa: CASSLGTGLAEQFF

v_call: TRBV7-9
clone_size: few
d_call: TRBD1
j_call: TRBJ2-3
cdr3_nt: TGTGCCAGCAGCTCAACGACAGGGTCCGATACGCAGTATTTT
cdr3_aa: CASSSTTGSDTQYF

v_call: TRBV19
clone_size: few
d_call: -
j_call: TRBJ2-1
cdr3_nt: TGTGCCAGTAGTATACCCCTCTTGGGGGGAAACAATGAGCAGTTCTTC
cdr3_aa: CASSIPLLGGNNEQFF

v_call: TRBV5-4
clone_size: -
d_call: -
j_call: TRBJ2-1
cdr3_nt: TGTGCCAGCAGCTTGGTGGCTACGTACAATGAGCAGTTCTTC
cdr3_aa: CASSLVATYNEQFF

v_call: TRBV7-9
clone_size: -
d_call: -
j_call: TRBJ2-1
cdr3_nt: TGTGCCAGCAGCTTAGGTCCCGGGAACCACAATGAGCAGTTCTTC
cdr3_aa: CASSLGPGNHNEQFF

v_call: TRBV13
clone_size: -
d_call: -
j_call: TRBJ2-7
cdr3_nt: TGTGCCAGCAGCTCCCGTCCTTTTTACGAGCAGTACTTC
cdr3_aa: CASSSRPFYEQYF

v_call: TRBV9
clone_size: few
d_call: TRBD2
j_call: TRBJ2-5
cdr3_nt: TGTGCCAGCAGCGTAGCGGGACTAGCTTGGGAGACCCAGTACTTC
cdr3_aa: CASSVAGLAWETQYF

v_call: TRBV7-9
clone_size: few
d_call: -
j_call: TRBJ2-5
cdr3_nt: TGTGCCAGCAGCTGGGTGGGGAACCAAGAGACCCAGTACTTC
cdr3_aa: CASSWVGNQETQYF

v_call: TRBV20-1
clone_size: few
d_call: -
j_call: TRBJ1-1
cdr3_nt: TGCAGTGCTAGAGATGGTGGCAGGACGAACACTGAAGCTTTCTTT
cdr3_aa: CSARDGGRTNTEAFF

v_call: TRBV29-1
clone_size: -
d_call: -
j_call: TRBJ2-7
cdr3_nt: TGCAGCGTCCATGGGGGCGACTCCTACGAGCAGTACTTC
cdr3_aa: CSVHGGDSYEQYF

v_call: TRBV4-1
clone_size: -
d_call: -
j_call: TRBJ2-7
cdr3_nt: TGCGCCAGCAGCCAAGTGGGGGTCTATCTCCACGAGCAGTACTTC
cdr3_aa: CASSQVGVYLHEQYF

v_call: TRBV12-3/TRBV12-4
clone_size: -
d_call: -
j_call: TRBJ2-3
cdr3_nt: TGTGCCAGCAGTTTAGACCCGGGCAGCGCCTTCACAGATACGCAGTATTTT
cdr3_aa: CASSLDPGSAFTDTQYF

v_call: TRBV9
clone_size: few
d_call: TRBD1
j_call: TRBJ2-3
cdr3_nt: TGTGCCAGCAGCGAGGGGGGACAGGGGGGGGATACGCAGTATTTT
cdr3_aa: CASSEGGQGGDTQYF

v_call: TRBV3-1
clone_size: -
d_call: -
j_call: TRBJ2-2
cdr3_nt: TGTGCCAGCAGCCAAGAGGGAACCAACACCGGGGAGCTGTTTTTT
cdr3_aa: CASSQEGTNTGELFF

v_call: TRBV12-3/TRBV12-4
clone_size: few
d_call: -
j_call: TRBJ2-2
cdr3_nt: TGTGCCAGCAGTTTCGTGGCGAACACCGGGGAGCTGTTTTTT
cdr3_aa: CASSFVANTGELFF

v_call: TRBV6-1
clone_size: few
d_call: -
j_call: TRBJ1-2
cdr3_nt: TGTGCCAGCAGTGAATGGACGGAATCGAACTATGGCTACACCTTC
cdr3_aa: CASSEWTESNYGYTF

v_call: TRBV29-1
clone_size: -
d_call: -
j_call: TRBJ2-5
cdr3_nt: TGCAGCGTGGGACTCCTGGGGCAAGAGACCCAGTACTTC
cdr3_aa: CSVGLLGQETQYF

v_call: TRBV15
clone_size: -
d_call: TRBD2
j_call: TRBJ2-1
cdr3_nt: TGTGCCACCAACAGCGGGATCCTTAACAATGAGCAGTTCTTC
cdr3_aa: CATNSGILNNEQFF

v_call: TRBV2
clone_size: few
d_call: -
j_call: TRBJ2-7
cdr3_nt: TGTGCCAGCATGGGAGTACAGTTCTACGAGCAGTACTTC
cdr3_aa: CASMGVQFYEQYF

v_call: TRBV6-6
clone_size: -
d_call: -
j_call: TRBJ2-7
cdr3_nt: TGTGCCACCTCCTCCGGGGTCGGCGAGCAGTACTTC
cdr3_aa: CATSSGVGEQYF

v_call: TRBV12-3/TRBV12-4
clone_size: few
d_call: TRBD1
j_call: TRBJ1-5
cdr3_nt: TGTGCCAGCAGTTTTGTGGTACTGACAGGGGGACATCAGCCCCAGCATTTT
cdr3_aa: CASSFVVLTGGHQPQHF

v_call: TRBV12-3/TRBV12-4
clone_size: -
d_call: TRBD2
j_call: TRBJ2-7
cdr3_nt: TGTGCCAGCAGTTACGGGACTAGCGGATACCGCGAGCAGTACTTC
cdr3_aa: CASSYGTSGYREQYF

v_call: TRBV4-1
clone_size: -
d_call: -
j_call: TRBJ2-6
cdr3_nt: TGCGCCAGCAGCCAAGATCTGGCGGGGGCCGACGTCCTGACTTTC
cdr3_aa: CASSQDLAGADVLTF

v_call: TRBV7-8
clone_size: -
d_call: -
j_call: TRBJ2-7
cdr3_nt: TGTGCCAGCAGCTTAGTATATAGCCACGAGCAGTACTTC
cdr3_aa: CASSLVYSHEQYF

v_call: TRBV20-1
clone_size: few
d_call: -
j_call: TRBJ1-1
cdr3_nt: TGCAGTGCTAGAGGGCACACTGAAGCTTTCTTT
cdr3_aa: CSARGHTEAFF

v_call: TRBV7-9
clone_size: few
d_call: TRBD1
j_call: TRBJ1-1
cdr3_nt: TGTGCCAGCAGCTCCCAGACAGGGGAGAACACTGAAGCTTTCTTT
cdr3_aa: CASSSQTGENTEAFF

v_call: TRBV27
clone_size: many
d_call: -
j_call: TRBJ2-5
cdr3_nt: TGTGCCAGCAGAGCTGGGAACGGGGTGGAGACCCAGTACTTC
cdr3_aa: CASRAGNGVETQYF

v_call: TRBV20-1
clone_size: -
d_call: -
j_call: TRBJ2-4
cdr3_nt: TGCAGTGCTAGACCTCAGGGGTTTGGAAACATTCAGTACTTC
cdr3_aa: CSARPQGFGNIQYF